The entry below gives a single T cell receptor beta chain sequence along with its context. These data come from a study of blood T cell repertoires in COVID-19. Study context: The origin of the acute and convalescent COVID-19 samples was the United States, Italy and Spain. Sources were T cells, B-cell-depleted T cells, or PBMCs; the material itself was cDNA or gDNA.

Per the original methods: Reference gene primer amplification yielded estimated nucleated cell counts. Sequenced by immunoSEQ multiplex PCR; TCRdb stores in-frame clones only, minus some. V and J calls and clone size come straight from that table; D and trimming were deduced from the DNA. The table records fewer than 150,000 clones, about 85% of them present only once. Germline CDR1 is SGHTS and CDR2 is YDEGEE. V lost 4 bases and J lost 10, with 25 bases in between. This CDR3 has 16 amino acids. The TCR comes from a man aged 35 to 55 with acute or convalescent COVID-19. This chain joins TRBV5-8 and TRBJ2-3; maybe TRBD1 (7 bases). Sequenced sample: peripheral blood. The CDR3 reads CASSTGDSSLGEAQYF. As DNA, the CDR3 is TGTGCCAGCAGCACAGGGGACAGCTCCCTTGGGGAGGCGCAGTATTTT.